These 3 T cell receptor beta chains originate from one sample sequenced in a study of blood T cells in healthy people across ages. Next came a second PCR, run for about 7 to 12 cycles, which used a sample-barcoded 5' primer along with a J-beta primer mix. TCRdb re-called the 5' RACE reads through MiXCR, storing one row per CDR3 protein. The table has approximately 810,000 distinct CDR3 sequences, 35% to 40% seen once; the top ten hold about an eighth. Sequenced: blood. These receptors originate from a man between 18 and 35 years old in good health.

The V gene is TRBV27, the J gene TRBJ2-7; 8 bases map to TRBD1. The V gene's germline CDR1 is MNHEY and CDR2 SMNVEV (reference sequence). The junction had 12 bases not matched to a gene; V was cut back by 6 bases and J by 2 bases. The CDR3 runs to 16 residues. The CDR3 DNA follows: TGTGCCAGCAGGCTGACAGGGGCCGGCGGGACCTACGAGCAGTACTTC. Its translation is CASRLTGAGGTYEQYF.

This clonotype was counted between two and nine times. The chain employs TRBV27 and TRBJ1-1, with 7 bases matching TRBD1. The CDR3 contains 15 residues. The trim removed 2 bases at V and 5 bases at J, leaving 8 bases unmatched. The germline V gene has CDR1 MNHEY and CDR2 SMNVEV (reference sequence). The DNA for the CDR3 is TGTGCCAGCAGTTTAATAAGGGGGCGGGGGACTGAAGCTTTCTTT. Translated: CASSLIRGRGTEAFF.

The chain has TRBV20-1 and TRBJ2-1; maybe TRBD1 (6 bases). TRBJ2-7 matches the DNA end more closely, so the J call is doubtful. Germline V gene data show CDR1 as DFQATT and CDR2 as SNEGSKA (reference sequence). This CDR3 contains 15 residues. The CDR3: CSALRRQEHYNEQYF. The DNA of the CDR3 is TGCAGTGCTCTTCGCCGACAGGAACATTACAATGAGCAGTACTTC.